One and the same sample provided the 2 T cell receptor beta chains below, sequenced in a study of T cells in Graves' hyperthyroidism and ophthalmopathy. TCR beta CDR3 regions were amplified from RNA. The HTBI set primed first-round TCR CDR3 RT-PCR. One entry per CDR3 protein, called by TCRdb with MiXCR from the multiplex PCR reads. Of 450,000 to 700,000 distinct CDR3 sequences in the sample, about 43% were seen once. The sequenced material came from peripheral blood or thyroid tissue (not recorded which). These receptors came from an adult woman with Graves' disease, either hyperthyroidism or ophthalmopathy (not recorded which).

As DNA, the CDR3 is TGTGCCAGCAGTTTGACAGGGTTGGAGAACACTGAAGCTTTCTTT. This gives the protein CASSLTGLENTEAFF. This sequence joins TRBV2 and TRBJ1-1; TRBD1 matches 7 bases. CDR1 and CDR2 (germline): SNHLY, FYNNEI. The length of the CDR3 is 15 residues. The V gene end was trimmed by 5 bases and the J gene end by 1 base; junction bases not matched to a gene: 7.

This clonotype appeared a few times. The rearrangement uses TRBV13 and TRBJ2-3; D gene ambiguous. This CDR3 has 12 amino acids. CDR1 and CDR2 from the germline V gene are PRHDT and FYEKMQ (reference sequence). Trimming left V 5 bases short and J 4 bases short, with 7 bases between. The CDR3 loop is CASSPRADTQYF. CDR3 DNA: TGTGCCAGCAGCCCCCGGGCAGATACGCAGTATTTT.